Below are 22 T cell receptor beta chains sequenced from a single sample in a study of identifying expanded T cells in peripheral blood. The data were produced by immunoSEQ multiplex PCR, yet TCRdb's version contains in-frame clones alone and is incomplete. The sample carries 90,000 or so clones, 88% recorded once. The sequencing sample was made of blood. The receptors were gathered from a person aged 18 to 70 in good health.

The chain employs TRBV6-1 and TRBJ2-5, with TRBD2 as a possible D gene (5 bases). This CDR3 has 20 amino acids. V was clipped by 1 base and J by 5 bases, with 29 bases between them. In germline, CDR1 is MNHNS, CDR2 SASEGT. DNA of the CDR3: TGTGCCAGCAGTGAAGTCGATAAGACTATGGTAGGGAATGCCCCGGAGACCCAGTACTTC. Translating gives CASSEVDKTMVGNAPETQYF.

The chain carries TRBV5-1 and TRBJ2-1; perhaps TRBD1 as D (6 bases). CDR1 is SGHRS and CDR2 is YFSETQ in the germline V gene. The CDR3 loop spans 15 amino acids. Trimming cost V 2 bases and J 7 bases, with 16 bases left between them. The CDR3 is CASSFNGDRLNEQFF. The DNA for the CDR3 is TGCGCCAGCAGCTTCAATGGAGACAGGTTAAATGAGCAGTTCTTC. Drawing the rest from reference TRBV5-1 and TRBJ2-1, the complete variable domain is KAGVTQTPRYLIKTRGQQVTLSCSPISGHRSVSWYQQTPGQGLQFLFEYFSETQRNKGNFPGRFSGRQFSNSRSEMNVSTLELGDSALYLCASSFNGDRLNEQFFGPGTRLTVL.

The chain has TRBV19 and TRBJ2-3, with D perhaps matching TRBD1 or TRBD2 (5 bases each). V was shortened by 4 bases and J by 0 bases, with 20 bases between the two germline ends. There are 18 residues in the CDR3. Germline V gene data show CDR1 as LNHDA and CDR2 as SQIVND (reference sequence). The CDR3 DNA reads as TGTGCCAGTAGTACAGGGAGTGGTATAGGCCCTAGCACAGATACGCAGTATTTT. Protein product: CASSTGSGIGPSTDTQYF.

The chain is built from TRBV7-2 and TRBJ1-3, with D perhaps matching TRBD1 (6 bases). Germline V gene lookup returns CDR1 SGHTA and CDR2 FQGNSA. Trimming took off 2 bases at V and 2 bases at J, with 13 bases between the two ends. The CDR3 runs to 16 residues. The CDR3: CASSLNRQDTGNTIYF. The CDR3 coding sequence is TGTGCCAGCAGCTTAAACCGACAGGACACTGGAAACACCATATATTTT. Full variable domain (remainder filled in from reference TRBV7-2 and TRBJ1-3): GAGVSQSPSNKVTEKGKDVELRCDPISGHTALYWYRQSLGQGLEFLIYFQGNSAPDKSGLPSDRFSAERTGGSVSTLTIQRTQQEDSAVYLCASSLNRQDTGNTIYFGEGSWLTVV.

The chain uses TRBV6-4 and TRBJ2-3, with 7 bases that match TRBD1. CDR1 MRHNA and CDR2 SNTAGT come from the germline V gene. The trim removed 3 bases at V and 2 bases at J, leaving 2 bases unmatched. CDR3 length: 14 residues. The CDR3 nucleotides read TGTGCCAGCAGTGAAGGGGGCCCCACAGATACGCAGTATTTT. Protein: CASSEGGPTDTQYF.

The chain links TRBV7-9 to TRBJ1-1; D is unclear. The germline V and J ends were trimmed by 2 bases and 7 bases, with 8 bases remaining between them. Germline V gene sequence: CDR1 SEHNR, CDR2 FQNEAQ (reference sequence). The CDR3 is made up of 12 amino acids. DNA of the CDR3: TGTGCCAGCAGCTTAATGGAGTATGAAGCTTTCTTT. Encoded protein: CASSLMEYEAFF.

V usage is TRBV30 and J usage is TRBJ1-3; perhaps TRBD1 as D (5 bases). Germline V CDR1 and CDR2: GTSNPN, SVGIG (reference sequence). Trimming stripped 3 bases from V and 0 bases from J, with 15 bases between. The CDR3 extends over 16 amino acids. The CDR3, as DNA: TGTGCCTGGAGGAAACCGGGACTCCGCTCTGGAAACACCATATATTTT. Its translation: CAWRKPGLRSGNTIYF.

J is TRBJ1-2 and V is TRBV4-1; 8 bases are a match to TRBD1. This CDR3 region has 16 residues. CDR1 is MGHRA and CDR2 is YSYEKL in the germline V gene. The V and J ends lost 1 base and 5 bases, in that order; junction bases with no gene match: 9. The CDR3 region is CASSQVAGGVEYGYTF. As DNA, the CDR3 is TGCGCCAGCAGCCAAGTAGCAGGGGGCGTGGAGTATGGCTACACCTTC.

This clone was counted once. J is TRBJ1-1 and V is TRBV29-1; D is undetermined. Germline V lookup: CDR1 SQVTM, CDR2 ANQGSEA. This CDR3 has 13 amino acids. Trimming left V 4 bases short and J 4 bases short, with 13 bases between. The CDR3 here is CSVVKDVGTEAFF. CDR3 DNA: TGCAGCGTTGTTAAGGATGTGGGCACTGAAGCTTTCTTT.

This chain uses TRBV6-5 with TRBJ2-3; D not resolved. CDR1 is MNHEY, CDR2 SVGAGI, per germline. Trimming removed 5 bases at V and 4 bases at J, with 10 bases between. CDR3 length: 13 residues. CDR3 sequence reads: CASSTTEADTQYF. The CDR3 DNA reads TGTGCCAGCAGTACCACAGAGGCAGATACGCAGTATTTT.

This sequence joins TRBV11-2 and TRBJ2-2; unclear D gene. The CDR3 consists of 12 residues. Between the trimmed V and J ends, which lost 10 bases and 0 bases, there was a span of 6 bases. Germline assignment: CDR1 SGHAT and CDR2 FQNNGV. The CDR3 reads CANWANTGELFF. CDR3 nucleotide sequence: TGTGCCAACTGGGCGAACACCGGGGAGCTGTTTTTT.

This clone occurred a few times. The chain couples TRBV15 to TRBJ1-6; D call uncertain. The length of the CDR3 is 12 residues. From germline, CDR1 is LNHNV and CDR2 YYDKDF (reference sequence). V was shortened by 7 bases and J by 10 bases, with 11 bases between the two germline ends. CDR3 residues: CATNTPGSPLHF. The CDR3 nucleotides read TGTGCCACCAATACCCCCGGGTCACCCCTCCACTTT. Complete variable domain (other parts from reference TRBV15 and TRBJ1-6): DAMVIQNPRYQVTQFGKPVTLSCSQTLNHNVMYWYQQKSSQAPKLLFHYYDKDFNNEADTPDNFQSRRPNTSFCFLDIRSPGLGDTAMYLCATNTPGSPLHFGNGTRLTVT.

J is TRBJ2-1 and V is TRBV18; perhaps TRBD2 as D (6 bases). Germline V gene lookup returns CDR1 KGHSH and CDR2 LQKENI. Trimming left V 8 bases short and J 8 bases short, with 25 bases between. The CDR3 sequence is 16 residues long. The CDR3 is CASATRGSTLGYEQFF. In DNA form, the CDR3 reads TGTGCCAGCGCCACCCGGGGGTCGACGCTTGGGTATGAGCAGTTCTTC.

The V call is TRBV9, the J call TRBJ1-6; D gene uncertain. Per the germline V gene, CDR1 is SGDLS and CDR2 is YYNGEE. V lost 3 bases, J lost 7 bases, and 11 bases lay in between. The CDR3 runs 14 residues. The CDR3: CASSAQSYNSPLHF. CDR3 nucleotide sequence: TGTGCCAGCAGCGCCCAGAGCTACAATTCACCCCTCCACTTT.

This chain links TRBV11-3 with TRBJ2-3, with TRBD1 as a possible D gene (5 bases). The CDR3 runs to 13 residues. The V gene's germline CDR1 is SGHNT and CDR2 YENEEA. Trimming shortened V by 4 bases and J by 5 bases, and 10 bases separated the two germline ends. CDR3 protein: CASSSLQGDTQYF. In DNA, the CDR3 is TGTGCCAGCAGCTCCCTCCAGGGAGATACGCAGTATTTT. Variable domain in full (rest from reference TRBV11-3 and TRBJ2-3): EAGVVQSPRYKIIEKKQPVAFWCNPISGHNTLYWYLQNLGQGPELLIRYENEEAVDDSQLPKDRFSAERLKGVDSTLKIQPAELGDSAVYLCASSSLQGDTQYFGPGTRLTVL.

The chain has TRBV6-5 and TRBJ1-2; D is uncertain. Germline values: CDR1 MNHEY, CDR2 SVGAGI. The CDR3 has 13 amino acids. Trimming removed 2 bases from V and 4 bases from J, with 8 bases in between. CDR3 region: CASSYGQAYGYTF. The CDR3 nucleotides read TGTGCCAGCAGTTACGGTCAGGCCTATGGCTACACCTTC.

Here the CDR3 reads CASSSPKPDYGYTF. In nucleotides, the CDR3 is TGTGCCAGCAGCAGCCCGAAACCTGACTATGGCTACACCTTC. The chain recombines TRBV5-5 with TRBJ1-2, with D unclear. This CDR3 is 14 amino acids long. Germline assignment: CDR1 SGHKS and CDR2 YYEKEE (reference sequence). V was cut by 4 bases and J by 3 bases, with 13 bases left in between.

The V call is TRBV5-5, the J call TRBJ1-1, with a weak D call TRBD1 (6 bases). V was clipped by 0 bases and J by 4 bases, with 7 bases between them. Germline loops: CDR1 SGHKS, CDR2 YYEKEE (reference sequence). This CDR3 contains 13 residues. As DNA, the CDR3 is TGTGCCAGCAGCTTGGGAGGGGGCACTGAAGCTTTCTTT. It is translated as CASSLGGGTEAFF.

The CDR3 sequence: CASSGWDRAATEAFF. DNA for the CDR3: TGCGCCAGCAGTGGATGGGACAGGGCAGCCACTGAAGCTTTCTTT. The chain recombines TRBV10-2 with TRBJ1-1, with 9 bases matching TRBD1. This CDR3 has 15 residues. The junction had 7 bases not matched to a gene; V was cut back by 4 bases and J by 4 bases. Germline CDR1 reads WSHSY; CDR2 reads SAAADI.

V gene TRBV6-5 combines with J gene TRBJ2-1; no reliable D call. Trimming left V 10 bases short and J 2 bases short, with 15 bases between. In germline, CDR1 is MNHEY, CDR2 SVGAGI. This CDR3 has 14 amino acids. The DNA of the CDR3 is TGTGCCACAAGGCAGGAACCGGCCTACAATGAGCAGTTCTTC. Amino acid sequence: CATRQEPAYNEQFF.

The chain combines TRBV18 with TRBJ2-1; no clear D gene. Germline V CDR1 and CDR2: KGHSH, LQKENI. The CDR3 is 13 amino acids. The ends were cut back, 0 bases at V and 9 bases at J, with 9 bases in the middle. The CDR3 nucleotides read TGTGCCAGCTCACCACCGGACCGAGGTGAGCAGTTCTTC. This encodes CASSPPDRGEQFF.

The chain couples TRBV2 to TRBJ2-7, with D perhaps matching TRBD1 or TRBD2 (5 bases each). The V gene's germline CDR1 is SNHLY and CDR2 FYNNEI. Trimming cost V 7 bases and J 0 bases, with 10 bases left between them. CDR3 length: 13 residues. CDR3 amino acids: CASIRDVSYEQYF. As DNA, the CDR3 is TGTGCCAGCATACGGGACGTCTCCTACGAGCAGTACTTC.